These T cell receptor beta chains were read from a single sample in a study of beta chain features in type 1 diabetes. Only in-frame clones appear in the TCRdb table, and some are missing; sequencing was by immunoSEQ multiplex PCR. The sample has over 90,000 clones; roughly 28% are singletons. The sequenced sample consisted of central memory CD4+ T cells from blood. The receptor source for this set is a woman aged 18-29 years with type 1 diabetes. The CDR3 runs from the conserved cysteine through the conserved F or W. Each record gives: D gene, J gene, clone size, V gene, CDR3 protein, CDR3 DNA. The D gene is left open where the match is weak. A row's size may be missing; if present it is once, few, many or a size class.

TRBD2 TRBJ2-3 few TRBV29-1 CSFPKRDPSTDTQYF TGCAGCTTCCCCAAGCGGGACCCTAGCACAGATACGCAGTATTTT
TRBD1 TRBJ1-5 few TRBV28 CASSLSGQGSNQPQHF TGTGCCAGCAGTTTATCGGGACAGGGGAGCAATCAGCCCCAGCATTTT
TRBD2 TRBJ2-3 few TRBV7-9 CASSRGTSGSSDTQYF TGTGCCAGCAGCCGGGGAACTAGCGGGAGTTCAGATACGCAGTATTTT
NA TRBJ2-7 NA TRBV7-3 CASSLMSGKSYEQYF TGTGCCAGCAGCTTAATGTCCGGGAAATCCTACGAGCAGTACTTC
NA TRBJ1-1 few TRBV5-5 CASSFITTNTEAFF TGTGCCAGCAGCTTCATCACAACCAACACTGAAGCTTTCTTT
TRBD2 TRBJ2-1 few TRBV4-1 CASRGLAGGSVNEQFF TGCGCCAGCAGAGGCCTAGCGGGAGGCAGCGTCAATGAGCAGTTCTTC
NA TRBJ2-1 NA TRBV28 CASSLGLGWAVQFF TGTGCCAGCAGTTTGGGCTTGGGTTGGGCTGTGCAGTTCTTC
TRBD2 TRBJ2-4 NA TRBV11-2 CASSFGGRANIQYF TGTGCCAGCAGCTTTGGCGGGAGAGCAAACATTCAGTACTTC
TRBD1 TRBJ2-5 few TRBV4-3 CASSQVDRDRVGETQYF TGCGCCAGCAGCCAAGTTGACCGGGACAGGGTCGGAGAGACCCAGTACTTC
TRBD1 TRBJ1-5 NA TRBV4-3 CASSQDTGGQPQHF TGCGCCAGCAGCCAAGATACAGGGGGCCAGCCCCAGCATTTT
NA TRBJ2-3 NA TRBV5-4 CASSLVGTDTQYF TGTGCCAGCAGCTTGGTAGGCACAGATACGCAGTATTTT
NA TRBJ1-5 NA TRBV7-8 CASSSDRYNQPQHF TGTGCCAGCAGCTCCGACAGGTACAATCAGCCCCAGCATTTT
TRBD1 TRBJ2-2 NA TRBV19 CASSMVEAGGNGGELFF TGTGCCAGTAGTATGGTCGAGGCAGGGGGAAACGGCGGGGAGCTGTTTTTT
NA TRBJ2-7 NA TRBV30 CAGDMSSYEQYF TGTGCCGGGGACATGAGCTCCTACGAGCAGTACTTC
NA TRBJ2-7 NA TRBV19 CASSAQRRYEQYF TGTGCCAGTAGTGCACAAAGGAGGTACGAGCAGTACTTC
TRBD1 TRBJ2-3 NA TRBV7-3 CASSFRQGALDTQYF TGTGCCAGCAGCTTTCGACAGGGGGCTTTAGATACGCAGTATTTT
TRBD1 TRBJ2-3 NA TRBV10-1 CASSKDREVDTQYF TGCGCCAGCAGCAAGGACAGGGAGGTAGATACGCAGTATTTT
TRBD2 TRBJ2-2 few TRBV19 CASRGLAGYGELFF TGTGCCTCCAGGGGACTAGCGGGGTACGGGGAGCTGTTTTTT
NA TRBJ2-3 few TRBV5-4 CASSPEGQSDTQYF TGTGCCAGCAGCCCCGAGGGCCAGTCAGATACGCAGTATTTT
NA TRBJ1-2 few TRBV30 CAWSLGRGYTF TGTGCCTGGAGTCTTGGGAGGGGCTACACCTTC
NA TRBJ2-1 NA TRBV25-1 CASSARTRGNEQFF TGTGCCAGCAGTGCTCGAACCCGGGGCAATGAGCAGTTCTTC
TRBD2 TRBJ2-1 few TRBV12-5 CASGSTYGREVGEQFF TGTGCTAGTGGTTCGACCTATGGGCGGGAGGTCGGTGAGCAGTTCTTC
NA TRBJ2-6 NA TRBV11-2 CASSLDRGRGLSGANVLTF TGTGCCAGCAGCTTAGATCGCGGAAGGGGCCTCTCTGGGGCCAACGTCCTGACTTTC
NA TRBJ2-5 NA TRBV14 CASSHEVETQYF TGTGCCAGCAGCCACGAGGTGGAGACCCAGTACTTC
NA TRBJ2-3 few TRBV19 CASSRKRERFTDTQYF TGTGCCAGTAGTAGGAAGAGGGAGAGGTTCACAGATACGCAGTATTTT
TRBD1 TRBJ1-2 few TRBV4-3 CASSQGQGSSGGYTF TGCGCCAGCAGCCAAGGACAGGGGTCTAGTGGTGGCTACACCTTC
TRBD1 TRBJ2-3 few TRBV6-6 CASNPDRRRTDTQYF TGTGCCAGCAATCCGGACAGGAGACGGACAGATACGCAGTATTTT
NA TRBJ1-5 few TRBV19 CASSTNSNQPQHF TGTGCCAGTAGTACTAACAGTAATCAGCCCCAGCATTTT
NA TRBJ2-7 many TRBV29-1 CSVGQGTYEQYF TGCAGCGTTGGGCAGGGGACCTACGAGCAGTACTTC